These 9 T cell receptor beta chains came from one sample sequenced in a study of T cell repertoires in cytomegalovirus infection (dated 2019 in TCRdb). TCRdb lists the instrument as Illumina HiSeq 1500. In-frame beta chains were kept once TCRdb had trimmed the public reads at Q25 with fastp and called clones with MiXCR. Every distinct CDR3 protein forms one entry, paired with its most common genes and DNA. Recorded for this sample are 650,000 to 850,000 distinct CDR3 sequences; about 27% of them occurred a single time. The ten largest clonotypes hold around 13% of the sample. These receptors lack a known antigen. Per the publication, the treatment or condition label means: in vitro stimulation with specific CMV peptide epitopes to enrich CMV-specific T cells. This specimen was cultured CD8+ T cells from PBMCs, taken from culture after CMV antigen stimulation. The source is a human donor in good health (CMV status not recorded). Some clones in this sample may be carry-over from other donors' samples.

This clonotype came up many times. The rearrangement uses TRBV7-2 and TRBJ1-2; D is unresolved. V lost 7 bases and J 6 bases, leaving 9 bases between the germline ends. This CDR3 contains 11 residues. Per germline, CDR1 SGHTA and CDR2 FQGNSA. The CDR3 sequence is CASIYRHGYTF. CDR3 DNA: TGTGCCAGCATTTACCGGCATGGCTACACCTTC.

This clonotype occurred many times. This chain links TRBV19 with TRBJ2-1, with 8 bases aligning to TRBD2. Germline trimming cut 8 bases from V and 0 bases from J; bases unmatched to any gene: 15. This CDR3 comprises 18 residues. Germline values: CDR1 LNHDA, CDR2 SQIVND (reference sequence). CDR3: CASRGGWGVGSSYNEQFF. DNA for the CDR3: TGTGCCAGTCGGGGGGGGTGGGGGGTTGGGAGCTCCTACAATGAGCAGTTCTTC.

The table lists this clonotype with a few counts. V usage is TRBV4-1 and J usage is TRBJ1-2; no reliable D call. The CDR3 has 15 amino acids. V shed 0 bases and J shed 4 bases, with 12 bases lying between them. Germline assignment: CDR1 MGHRA and CDR2 YSYEKL. Written as DNA, the CDR3 is TGCGCCAGCAGCCAAGATAACGCCTTGGCCTATGGCTACACCTTC. Its translation: CASSQDNALAYGYTF.

The DNA of the CDR3 is TGCGCCAGCAGCCAAGACAGGTCGTTATATGGCTACACCTTC. It specifies CASSQDRSLYGYTF. The rearrangement uses TRBV4-1 and TRBJ1-2; D remains ambiguous. V was shortened by 0 bases and J by 5 bases, with 10 bases between the two germline ends. Germline V gene sequence: CDR1 MGHRA, CDR2 YSYEKL. This CDR3 region has 14 residues.

The chain combines TRBV11-3 with TRBJ2-7, with 8 bases that match TRBD2. V trimming: 4 bases; J trimming: 5 bases; junction bases outside the gene matches: 10. Germline-derived CDR1 and CDR2 are SGHNT and YENEEA. The CDR3 covers 15 residues. In nucleotides, the CDR3 is TGTGCCAGCAGCTCCGGGGGGGGGCCCCCGAACGAGCAGTACTTC. Protein: CASSSGGGPPNEQYF. Based on the CDR3 plus reference TRBV11-3 and TRBJ2-7, the full variable domain is EAGVVQSPRYKIIEKKQPVAFWCNPISGHNTLYWYLQNLGQGPELLIRYENEEAVDDSQLPKDRFSAERLKGVDSTLKIQPAELGDSAVYLCASSSGGGPPNEQYFGPGTRLTVT.

The chain uses TRBV12-3 or TRBV12-4 and TRBJ2-2; TRBD2 agrees at 11 bases. V shed 7 bases and J 2 bases; nucleotides not matched to a gene: 6. The CDR3 consists of 16 residues. The CDR3 DNA is TGTGCCAGCACCGTGCTAGCGGGGGGAAACACCGGGGAGCTGTTTTTT. Protein: CASTVLAGGNTGELFF.

This clonotype appeared a few times. This chain links TRBV27 with TRBJ2-2; TRBD2 is a possible D gene (5 bases). The V end lost 3 bases, the J end lost 6 bases, and 11 bases lay between the germline ends. Looked up from germline, CDR1 is MNHEY and CDR2 is SMNVEV (reference sequence). This CDR3 region has 14 residues. The DNA for the CDR3 is TGTGCCAGCAGTTTGAGGCCGGGATCCGGGGAGCTGTTTTTT. This sequence encodes CASSLRPGSGELFF.

This chain links TRBV12-3 or TRBV12-4 with TRBJ2-2; D call uncertain. The ends were cut back, 5 bases at V and 1 base at J, with 14 bases in the middle. The CDR3 covers 16 residues. The CDR3 spells CASSPGRSLNTGELFF. DNA for the CDR3: TGTGCCAGCAGTCCCGGTCGATCCTTGAACACCGGGGAGCTGTTTTTT.

This clonotype was picked up many times. The rearrangement links TRBV7-8 to TRBJ2-1; either TRBD1 or TRBD2 may fit D (6 bases each). V was clipped by 1 base and J by 0 bases, with 19 bases between them. CDR3 length: 19 residues. Germline lookup yields CDR1 SGHVS and CDR2 FQNEAQ. Here the CDR3 reads CASSLDDRGPGFSYNEQFF. The CDR3 coding sequence is TGTGCCAGCAGCTTAGATGACCGGGGGCCGGGGTTCTCCTACAATGAGCAGTTCTTC.